This T cell receptor beta chain is from a study of blood T cells in healthy people across ages (dated by TCRdb to between 2014 and 2017). Looking at the study overall: In model experiments, template switching captured roughly one uniquely barcoded TCR beta cDNA molecule for every two T cells. To avoid experimental bias, donors of different ages were randomly spread across the sequencing lanes. Two additional independent replicas of 1 million unique cDNA reads from the same blood draw were analyzed for two donors (one aged 18 to 30 and one aged 80 or older). Four age groups were formed from the donors: young (average 16 years), middle-aged (just under 40), aged (about 62) and long-lived (about 80). The study measured age-related changes in TCR beta repertoire diversity using deep sequencing normalized with unique cDNA molecular identifiers.

Donors were roughly 40 systemically healthy Caucasian individuals from Russia aged roughly 6 to 95 years. Each donor gave roughly 9 milliliters of peripheral blood, drawn into EDTA-treated Vacutainer tubes. PBMCs were isolated by Ficoll-Paque density-gradient centrifugation, with at least 6 million obtained per sample. Trizol reagent was used to extract total RNA from the PBMCs, yielding at least 6 micrograms per sample. Naive CD45RAhigh/CD27high T cell percentages were measured by flow cytometry on a PBMC aliquot from every donor. CDR1 and CDR2 (SQVTM, ANQGSEA) derive from the germline V gene. V is shortened by 4 bases, J by 0 bases, and the region joining them spans 7 bases. Inclusive of the bounding cysteine and phenylalanine, the CDR3 is 12 residues long. Of all the DNA, just the CDR3 is kept, 36 bases in frame from base 1. Library construction relied on 5' RACE. The sequencer listed for this sample is Illumina HiSeq 2500. A second PCR of about 6 to 11 cycles was run with a J-beta primer mix and a sample-barcoded 5' primer. A unique molecular identifier was introduced onto each TCR beta cDNA molecule by a template-switch 5' adaptor carrying 12 random nucleotides. At least 2.5 million CDR3-containing paired-end reads were obtained from each sample. First-strand cDNA synthesis was performed from all RNA using the Mint cDNA synthesis kit, with priming by a TRBC-specific oligonucleotide. Following uracil-DNA glycosylase treatment, a first 18-cycle PCR with universal primers M1SS and BC2_uni_R was performed on all cDNA. On the study's bioinformatics: For normalization, 1 million high-quality reads were randomly selected from each sample, with every read carrying a distinct molecular identifier. Reads with shared molecular identifiers were discarded instead of being binned into consensus sequences. MiTCR, set to a Q25 quality threshold and the strictest error-elimination algorithm, was used for CDR3 identification, clonotype clustering and error correction. Lower-bound total TCR beta diversity was estimated with a nonparametric unseen species model using Euler transformation. In-frame beta chains were kept once TCRdb had trimmed the public reads at Q25 with fastp and called clones with MiXCR. Rows are combined by CDR3 protein, so each entry shows the most common genes and DNA. V and J calls and clone size were set by TCRdb, not the authors. The sample table shows about 620,000 distinct CDR3 sequences, and approximately 52% are seen once. The ten largest clones represent roughly 13% of the sample.

What the authors observed across the whole study: As age increased, observed TCR beta diversity per million T cells dropped in a roughly linear way, and a significant reduction was already evident by age about 40. Donor CMV infection status was unknown, potentially confounding age-related changes in expanded clonotypes. Compared with the aged group, more naive CD4+ T cells, fewer expanded clones and increased TCR diversity were shown by the long-lived group, suggesting age selection. Total diversity estimates from one million sequenced T cells were considered lower bounds and underestimates. The percentage of naive T cells measured by flow cytometry correlated strongly with observed TCR beta diversity. Because profiling used bulk unsorted PBMCs, naive and antigen-experienced compartments could not be compared conclusively.

This clonotype was counted at least ten times. The antigen this receptor binds is unknown. No per-base quality is available; no much larger clone lies one base away. Recombination joined TRBV29-1 with TRBJ2-7; there is no confident call for the D gene. This clonotype was obtained from a woman aged 80 or over in good health. Sequencing used blood. CDR3 sequence: CSVGITSYEQYF. Here is the DNA: TGCAGCGTTGGTATCACCTCCTACGAGCAGTACTTC.